This is a list of T cell receptor beta chains from one sample in a study of T cells in Graves' hyperthyroidism and ophthalmopathy. In TCRdb, the multiplex PCR reads were re-called with MiXCR into one record per CDR3 protein. This sample has 300,000 to 500,000 distinct CDR3 sequences, with 15% found just once. Sequenced: blood. The receptors come from a woman under 40 with Graves' hyperthyroidism. Both conserved end residues are part of each CDR3. D genes are given only for firm matches. A clone size is listed for some rows: how often the clone was seen (once, few, many), or a class if it is expanded.

>TRBJ2-7|NA|many|TRBV28
CASSKTVSYEQYF
TGTGCCAGCAGCAAGACAGTCTCCTACGAGCAGTACTTC
>TRBJ2-2|NA|many|TRBV29-1
CSVQDTFTYTGELFF
TGCAGCGTTCAAGACACCTTCACCTACACCGGGGAGCTGTTTTTT
>TRBJ2-7|NA|NA|TRBV9
CASSVSESYEQYF
TGTGCCAGCAGCGTTTCCGAATCCTACGAGCAGTACTTC
>TRBJ1-4|NA|few|TRBV15
CATSRARTDNEKLFF
TGTGCCACCAGCAGAGCTCGGACGGATAATGAAAAACTGTTTTTT
>TRBJ2-3|NA|many|TRBV30
CAWSVLFFTQYF
TGTGCCTGGAGTGTACTCTTTTTTACGCAGTATTTT
>TRBJ2-1|TRBD2|few|TRBV6-1
CASTAGKAGGPSYNEQFF
TGTGCCAGCACAGCGGGCAAAGCGGGAGGGCCCTCCTACAATGAGCAGTTCTTC
>TRBJ2-7|TRBD1|many|TRBV20-1
CSAQRGRGTGFYEQYF
TGCAGTGCCCAAAGGGGTCGCGGGACAGGGTTCTACGAGCAGTACTTC
>TRBJ2-7|TRBD2|many|TRBV10-2
CASSEGAGGRLGEQYF
TGCGCCAGCAGTGAGGGTGCGGGAGGGCGGTTAGGAGAGCAGTACTTC
>TRBJ1-4|NA|few|TRBV6-1
CASSRTAGEKLFF
TGTGCCAGCAGTCGGACAGCTGGTGAAAAACTGTTTTTT
>TRBJ2-2|TRBD1|NA|TRBV27
CASSSGTGFAGELFF
TGTGCCAGCAGTTCGGGGACAGGGTTCGCCGGGGAGCTGTTTTTT
>TRBJ2-3|TRBD2|few|TRBV7-2
CASSLTSGKDADTQYF
TGTGCCAGCAGCTTAACTAGCGGGAAAGATGCAGATACGCAGTATTTT
>TRBJ2-3|TRBD2|few|TRBV20-1
CSARTSGDTQYF
TGCAGTGCGCGTACTAGCGGGGATACGCAGTATTTT
>TRBJ2-3|NA|few|TRBV10-3
CAISESKVVVTDTQYF
TGTGCCATCAGTGAGTCTAAGGTAGTTGTCACAGATACGCAGTATTTT
>TRBJ2-3|NA|many|TRBV6-2/TRBV6-3
CASSYGPPQDTQYF
TGTGCCAGCAGTTACGGCCCACCCCAAGATACGCAGTATTTT
>TRBJ2-3|TRBD2|many|TRBV12-3/TRBV12-4
CASSFIAGATDTQYF
TGTGCCAGCAGTTTTATAGCGGGAGCCACAGATACGCAGTATTTT
>TRBJ2-1|NA|few|TRBV25-1
CASSPGRHGEQFF
TGTGCCAGCAGCCCGGGACGGCACGGTGAGCAGTTCTTC
>TRBJ2-1|NA|many|TRBV7-3
CASSPLGGVNEQFF
TGTGCCAGCAGCCCTTTGGGGGGAGTTAATGAGCAGTTCTTC
>TRBJ2-7|NA|many|TRBV27
CASRSRGRAWNYEQYF
TGTGCCAGCAGATCCCGGGGTAGGGCTTGGAATTACGAGCAGTACTTC
>TRBJ2-7|NA|NA|TRBV5-4
CASSLVGGAEEQYF
TGTGCCAGCAGCTTGGTAGGCGGCGCTGAGGAGCAGTACTTC
>TRBJ2-1|NA|NA|TRBV7-3
CASSPPGSSSNEQFF
TGTGCCAGCAGCCCCCCCGGATCCTCATCAAATGAGCAGTTCTTC
>TRBJ2-2|NA|many|TRBV3-1
CASSQVVRGGTGELFF
TGTGCCAGCAGCCAAGTGGTCAGGGGGGGGACCGGGGAGCTGTTTTTT
>TRBJ1-2|NA|NA|TRBV5-4
CASSLRDLNYGYTF
TGTGCCAGCAGCCTCCGGGATCTCAACTATGGCTACACCTTC
>TRBJ2-3|TRBD2|NA|TRBV2
CASSGRTSGADTQYF
TGTGCCAGCAGTGGCCGGACTAGCGGGGCAGATACGCAGTATTTT
>TRBJ2-5|TRBD1|NA|TRBV5-1
CASSAGTGGQETQYF
TGCGCCAGCAGCGCCGGGACAGGGGGCCAAGAGACCCAGTACTTC